A selection of T cell receptor beta chains follows, all from one sample in a study of immune evolution from preneoplasia to lung adenocarcinoma. TCRdb keeps only in-frame clones here, not all; method: immunoSEQ multiplex PCR. The sample contains 9,000 or so clones, 90% of which appear only once. The sample consisted of FFPE invasive lung adenocarcinoma tissue. All receptors come from a person between 65 and 80 years old with invasive lung adenocarcinoma. Each CDR3 is given with its conserved first and last residue. D genes are given only for firm matches. Clone size is given for some rows only: seen once, a few or many times, or a class if the clone is expanded.

cdr3_aa cdr3_nt clone_size d_call cdr3_length j_call v_call
CASSELGDRARQYF TGTGCCAGCAGTGAATTAGGGGACAGGGCCAGGCAGTACTTC - TRBD1 14 TRBJ2-7 TRBV6-1
CASSYGTEETQYF TGTGCCAGCAGCTATGGGACAGAAGAGACCCAGTACTTC few TRBD1 13 TRBJ2-5 TRBV5-6
CASTPTLQGRAFF TGTGCCAGCACCCCGACCCTACAGGGGAGGGCTTTCTTT - TRBD1 13 TRBJ1-1 TRBV6-5
CASSQDRGNQPQHF TGTGCCAGCAGCCAAGATCGGGGAAATCAGCCCCAGCATTTT - - 14 TRBJ1-5 TRBV4-2
CASSLAGGSGNTIYF TGCGCCAGCAGCTTGGCAGGGGGCTCTGGAAACACCATATATTTT - TRBD1 15 TRBJ1-3 TRBV5-1
CSVKAGPYEQYF TGCAGCGTTAAAGCGGGACCCTACGAGCAGTACTTC - TRBD2 12 TRBJ2-7 TRBV29-1
CALIGDPLAGDAHEQYF TGTGCCCTGATTGGAGACCCGCTAGCGGGGGACGCCCACGAGCAGTACTTC - TRBD2 17 TRBJ2-7 TRBV30
CAWSPGQNGYTF TGTGCCTGGAGTCCGGGACAGAATGGCTACACCTTC - TRBD1 12 TRBJ1-2 TRBV30
CASSLRDSYEQYF TGTGCCAGCAGTTTACGAGATTCCTACGAGCAGTACTTC once - 13 TRBJ2-7 TRBV28
CASGLGGGTDTQYF TGTGCTAGTGGTTTGGGGGGAGGAACAGATACGCAGTATTTT once - 14 TRBJ2-3 TRBV12-5
CASSPGGQTQYF TGTGCCAGCAGCCCTGGGGGGCAGACCCAGTACTTC - - 12 TRBJ2-5 TRBV7-2
CASSQERGRISEAFF TGTGCCAGCAGCCAAGAGAGGGGGAGGATATCTGAAGCTTTCTTT few - 15 TRBJ1-1 TRBV4-2
CAWGNSDDQPQHF TGTGCCTGGGGGAACAGTGATGATCAGCCCCAGCATTTT - - 13 TRBJ1-5 TRBV30
CASSGTSSNEQFF TGTGCCAGCAGTGGAACAAGTAGCAATGAGCAGTTCTTC - - 13 TRBJ2-1 TRBV2
CASSFRGQFYEQYF TGCGCCAGCAGCTTCCGGGGACAGTTCTACGAGCAGTACTTC once TRBD1 14 TRBJ2-7 TRBV5-1
CSVGNTGSYEQYF TGCAGCGTCGGTAATACAGGGAGTTACGAGCAGTACTTC - - 13 TRBJ2-7 TRBV29-1
CASSSQTSGSTDTQYF TGTGCCAGCAGCTCCCAGACTAGCGGGTCCACAGATACGCAGTATTTT - TRBD2 16 TRBJ2-3 TRBV5-6
CSVRDSSGEQYF TGCAGCGTACGGGACAGTTCGGGCGAGCAGTACTTC - TRBD1 12 TRBJ2-7 TRBV29-1
CASSLSGQAYNEQFF TGTGCCAGCAGTTTATCCGGACAGGCCTACAATGAGCAGTTCTTC once TRBD1 15 TRBJ2-1 TRBV27
CASSRRGEVLYEQYF TGCGCCAGCAGTCGCAGGGGGGAAGTGTTGTACGAGCAGTACTTC - - 15 TRBJ2-7 TRBV5-1
CASSVDREDYGYTF TGCGCCAGCAGCGTGGACAGGGAAGACTATGGCTACACCTTC - TRBD1 14 TRBJ1-2 TRBV5-1
CASSFTGRSGYF TGTGCCAGCAGCTTCACAGGGCGGAGTGGGTACTTC - - 12 TRBJ2-5 TRBV5-8
CASRWQGAGEQYF TGTGCCAGCAGATGGCAGGGGGCCGGCGAGCAGTACTTC - TRBD1 13 TRBJ2-7 TRBV6-5
CASSQFDATGELFF TGCGCCAGCAGCCAGTTCGACGCAACCGGGGAGCTGTTTTTT - - 14 TRBJ2-2 TRBV4-1
CAIAAGTTNEKLFF TGTGCCATCGCGGCGGGCACAACTAATGAAAAACTGTTTTTT - - 14 TRBJ1-4 TRBV10-3
CASSPRTYNEQFF TGCGCCAGCAGCCCCCGGACCTACAATGAGCAGTTCTTC few - 13 TRBJ2-1 TRBV5-1
CAPWTGTNEKLFF TGCGCCCCGTGGACAGGGACTAATGAAAAACTGTTTTTT - TRBD1 13 TRBJ1-4 TRBV10-1
CASSSTQGAAQPQHF TGTGCCAGCAGTTCCACCCAGGGGGCCGCGCAGCCCCAGCATTTT few TRBD1 15 TRBJ1-5 TRBV28
CATSRDYSYNEQFF TGTGCCACCAGCAGAGATTACAGTTACAATGAGCAGTTCTTC - - 14 TRBJ2-1 TRBV15
CASSGDSRRTQYF TGTGCCAGCAGTGGGGACTCCCGACGGACCCAGTACTTC - - 13 TRBJ2-5 TRBV6-1
CASSTLRTGGFNTEAFF TGTGCCAGCAGTACCCTTCGGACAGGGGGCTTTAACACTGAAGCTTTCTTT - TRBD1 17 TRBJ1-1 TRBV28
CASSEREGYEQFF TGTGCCAGCAGTGAAAGGGAGGGCTATGAGCAGTTCTTC - TRBD2 13 TRBJ2-1 TRBV6-1
CASSEALPGNTIYF TGTGCCAGCAGTGAAGCGCTTCCGGGGAACACCATATATTTT - - 14 TRBJ1-3 TRBV6-1
CASSTPRGYSNQPQHF TGTGCCAGCAGTACCCCCCGGGGCTATAGCAATCAGCCCCAGCATTTT large - 16 TRBJ1-5 TRBV28
CASSEYIIGELFF TGTGCCAGCAGTGAATATATTATCGGGGAGCTGTTTTTT - - 13 TRBJ2-2 TRBV6-1
CAWSDSRGAAQPQHF TGTGCCTGGAGCGACTCACGGGGGGCGGCTCAGCCCCAGCATTTT - - 15 TRBJ1-5 TRBV30
CASSSFQDRVYEQYF TGTGCCAGCAGTTCCTTCCAGGACAGGGTTTACGAGCAGTACTTC - TRBD1 15 TRBJ2-7 TRBV28
CASSPPRQGYGYTF TGCGCCAGCAGCCCCCCGAGACAGGGGTATGGCTACACCTTC once TRBD1 14 TRBJ1-2 TRBV5-1
CASSPRTGLAGDYEQYF TGTGCCAGTAGTCCAAGGACGGGACTAGCGGGAGACTACGAGCAGTACTTC - TRBD2 17 TRBJ2-7 TRBV19
CASSPQTRLAKNIQYF TGTGCCAGCAGTCCCCAGACCAGGCTAGCCAAAAACATTCAGTACTTC - - 16 TRBJ2-4 TRBV28
CAWRDSEWSYEQYF TGTGCCTGGAGGGACTCGGAGTGGAGCTACGAGCAGTACTTC - - 14 TRBJ2-7 TRBV30
CASSSGQGEYEQYF TGTGCCAGCAGTTCCGGACAGGGTGAATACGAGCAGTACTTC - TRBD1 14 TRBJ2-7 TRBV28
CASSLVSSGSPYEQYF TGTGCCAGCAGTTTAGTGAGTAGCGGGAGCCCCTACGAGCAGTACTTC - TRBD2 16 TRBJ2-7 TRBV27
CASSSRLNTEAFF TGTGCCAGCAGTTCCCGCTTGAACACTGAAGCTTTCTTT - - 13 TRBJ1-1 TRBV11-3
CASSRDRGNQPQHF TGTGCCAGCAGTCGGGACAGGGGCAATCAGCCCCAGCATTTT once TRBD1 14 TRBJ1-5 TRBV6-1
CASGLLDEQFF TGTGCTAGTGGTTTGCTAGATGAGCAGTTCTTC - - 11 TRBJ2-1 TRBV12-5
CAWSEDRVNTEAFF TGTGCCTGGAGTGAAGACAGGGTGAACACTGAAGCTTTCTTT - TRBD1 14 TRBJ1-1 TRBV30
CASSPSGQAVNYGYTF TGTGCCAGCAGCCCAAGCGGACAGGCGGTAAACTATGGCTACACCTTC - TRBD1 16 TRBJ1-2 TRBV7-9
CASSEWHAETQYF TGTGCCAGCAGTGAATGGCACGCGGAGACCCAGTACTTC - - 13 TRBJ2-5 TRBV6-1
CASSLESRGGYEQYF TGCGCCAGCAGCTTGGAGTCCAGAGGCGGCTACGAGCAGTACTTC - - 15 TRBJ2-7 TRBV5-1
CASSLSAGGIQETQYF TGTGCCAGTAGTCTTTCAGCGGGGGGCATCCAAGAGACCCAGTACTTC - TRBD2 16 TRBJ2-5 TRBV19
CASRPSTGAYGYTF TGTGCCAGCAGACCATCGACAGGGGCCTATGGCTACACCTTC - TRBD1 14 TRBJ1-2 TRBV28
CASSQGASSNPSTDTQYF TGCGCCAGCAGCCAGGGGGCTAGCAGTAACCCTAGCACAGATACGCAGTATTTT - - 18 TRBJ2-3 TRBV4-1
CAWSASGPSREQYF TGTGCCTGGAGCGCATCGGGCCCGAGTAGGGAGCAGTACTTC - - 14 TRBJ2-7 TRBV30
CAWRGSGADTQYF TGTGCCTGGAGAGGGTCCGGCGCGGATACGCAGTATTTT - - 13 TRBJ2-3 TRBV30
CASNDYESGANVLTF TGTGCCAGCAACGATTACGAATCTGGGGCCAACGTCCTGACTTTC once - 15 TRBJ2-6 TRBV6-5
CASSLGVSYNEQFF TGTGCCAGCTCACTAGGGGTCTCCTACAATGAGCAGTTCTTC few - 14 TRBJ2-1 TRBV18
CAWRYPEAFF TGTGCCTGGAGATACCCGGAAGCTTTCTTT - - 10 TRBJ1-1 TRBV30